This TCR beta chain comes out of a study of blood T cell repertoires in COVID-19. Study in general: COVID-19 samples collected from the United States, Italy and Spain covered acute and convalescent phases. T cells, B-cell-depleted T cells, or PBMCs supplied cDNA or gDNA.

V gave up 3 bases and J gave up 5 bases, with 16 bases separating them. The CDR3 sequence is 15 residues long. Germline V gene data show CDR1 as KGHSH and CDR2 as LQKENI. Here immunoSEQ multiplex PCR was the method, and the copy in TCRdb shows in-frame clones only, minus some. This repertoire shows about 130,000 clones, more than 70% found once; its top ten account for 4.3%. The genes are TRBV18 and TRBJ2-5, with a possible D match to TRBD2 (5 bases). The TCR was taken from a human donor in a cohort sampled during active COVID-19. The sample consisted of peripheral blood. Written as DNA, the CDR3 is TGTGCCAGCTCACCTTCGCGGGCGCGTGGCGAGACCCAGTACTTC. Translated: CASSPSRARGETQYF.